These 21 T cell receptor beta chains originate from one sample sequenced in a study of T cells after yellow fever vaccination. TCRdb fed the 5' RACE reads into MiXCR, producing one record per CDR3 protein. The data contain around 590,000 distinct CDR3 sequences, 12% of them singletons. Material: PBMCs, obtained on the day of the yellow fever booster vaccination. The receptors were gathered from a man younger than 45 who received the YFV17D yellow fever vaccine.

V and J are TRBV12-3 or TRBV12-4 and TRBJ2-1; the D is unclear. The CDR3 consists of 11 residues. The ends were cut back, 5 bases at V and 11 bases at J, with 10 bases in the middle. The CDR3, as DNA: TGTGCCAGCAGTACGAACGGACAGCAGTTCTTC. This gives the protein CASSTNGQQFF.

This clonotype was detected a few times. The chain is built from TRBV10-3 and TRBJ1-5; D not certain. The CDR3 spans 14 residues. Germline-derived CDR1 and CDR2 are ENHRY and SYGVKD. Trimming stripped 0 bases from V and 2 bases from J, with 5 bases between. Written as DNA, the CDR3 is TGTGCCATCAGTGAGTCTCCGGGCAATCAGCCCCAGCATTTT. Encoded protein: CAISESPGNQPQHF.

This clonotype was picked up one time. The chain has TRBV30 and TRBJ2-1; D not certain. There are 13 residues in the CDR3. The ends were cut back, 0 bases at V and 3 bases at J, with 6 bases in the middle. Germline loops: CDR1 GTSNPN, CDR2 SVGIG (reference sequence). The DNA of the CDR3 is TGTGCCTGGAGTGTAGCACTCTACAATGAGCAGTTCTTC. Its translation is CAWSVALYNEQFF.

This clonotype was detected only a few times. The rearrangement uses TRBV4-1 and TRBJ2-5, with 13 bases matching TRBD2. The germline V gene encodes CDR1 MGHRA and CDR2 YSYEKL. The V segment lost 0 bases and the J segment 12 bases; nucleotides outside the gene matches: 4. The CDR3 totals 14 residues. CDR3 DNA: TGCGCCAGCAGCCAAGAGGGGACTAGCGGGACTAAGTACTTC. Its protein product is CASSQEGTSGTKYF.

This clonotype has a handful of counts. The chain has TRBV25-1 and TRBJ1-1, with TRBD1 matching over 7 bases. The CDR3 totals 13 residues. Germline CDR1 and CDR2: MGHDK and SYGVNS. Trimming cost V 6 bases and J 10 bases; bases outside gene matches: 11. DNA of the CDR3: TGTGCCAGCAGGATGGGACAGTCTTCCGTAGCTTTCTTT. Translated: CASRMGQSSVAFF.

A note on this clonotype: One junction end does not reproduce the germline sequence, and a read error may be involved. The J gene is TRBJ2-2, the V gene TRBV20-1; no definite D call. CDR3 size: 16 residues. CDR1 is DFQATT and CDR2 is SNEGSKA in the germline V gene (reference sequence). The CDR3 protein is CCARDPRRGNTGELFF. The CDR3 DNA follows: TGCTGTGCTAGAGATCCGAGGAGAGGGAACACCGGGGAGCTGTTTTTT.

The genes are TRBV12-3 or TRBV12-4 and TRBJ1-1; TRBD1 is a possible D gene (5 bases). The CDR3 extends over 14 amino acids. Deletions cut 6 bases from V and 2 bases from J, with 13 bases between. The CDR3 DNA reads as TGTGCCAGCAGGGAAAATACAGGCAACACTGAAGCTTTCTTT. Translated, it gives CASRENTGNTEAFF.

This clonotype was observed a handful of times. J is TRBJ1-2 and V is TRBV20-1, with a tentative D call TRBD1 (6 bases). V was clipped by 5 bases and J by 8 bases, with 15 bases between them. CDR3 length equals 12 residues. The V gene's germline CDR1 is DFQATT and CDR2 SNEGSKA (reference sequence). CDR3 sequence reads: CSAEVGARGYTF. DNA for the CDR3: TGCAGTGCTGAGGTGGGGGCGCGGGGCTACACCTTC.

The rearrangement joins TRBV28 to TRBJ2-2; tentatively, D is TRBD2 (6 bases). The V gene's germline CDR1 is MDHEN and CDR2 SYDVKM. The CDR3 sequence is 16 residues long. V dropped 8 bases and J dropped 6 bases, with 22 bases sitting between them. The CDR3 sequence is CASLAAPSESAGELFF. The CDR3 nucleotides read TGTGCCAGCTTAGCGGCCCCAAGCGAGTCGGCCGGGGAGCTGTTTTTT.

This clonotype occurred a few times. In nucleotides, the CDR3 is TGCAGTGCTAGGGTCAGGAAAACAGATACGCAGTATTTT. Amino acid sequence: CSARVRKTDTQYF. The chain carries TRBV20-1 and TRBJ2-3; no reliable D call. V gave up 3 bases and J gave up 3 bases, with 10 bases separating them. The CDR3 loop spans 13 amino acids. Looked up from germline, CDR1 is DFQATT and CDR2 is SNEGSKA (reference sequence).

This clonotype has a count of ten or more. V and J are TRBV20-1 and TRBJ1-4, with a weak D call TRBD1 (6 bases). The CDR3 sequence is 14 residues long. V lost 6 bases and J 4 bases, leaving 15 bases between the germline ends. CDR1 is DFQATT, CDR2 SNEGSKA, per germline (reference sequence). The CDR3 bases are TGCAGTGCCGAATCCGGACAGAATAATGAAAAACTGTTTTTT. It translates to CSAESGQNNEKLFF.

This clonotype has just a few counts. The chain employs TRBV5-1 and TRBJ1-1, with no clear D. This CDR3 has 15 residues. V was trimmed by 0 bases and J by 5 bases, leaving 14 bases between them. CDR1 and CDR2 (germline): SGHRS, YFSETQ. The CDR3 sequence: CASSLGSVAQTEAFF. For the CDR3, the DNA is TGCGCCAGCAGCTTGGGGTCCGTTGCGCAAACTGAAGCTTTCTTT.

The chain links TRBV5-6 to TRBJ2-3; 8 nucleotides match TRBD1. In germline, CDR1 is SGHDT, CDR2 YYEEEE. CDR3 length: 14 residues. V shed 4 bases, J shed 6 bases, and the junction held 7 bases outside the gene matches. CDR3 bases: TGTGCCAGCAGCCCGGACAGGGTGGTTGATACGCAGTATTTT. Translation: CASSPDRVVDTQYF.

The chain couples TRBV5-5 to TRBJ2-3; 7 positions agree with TRBD1. This CDR3 region has 15 residues. The trim removed 4 bases at V and 2 bases at J, leaving 7 bases unmatched. CDR1 is SGHKS and CDR2 is YYEKEE in the germline V gene (reference sequence). CDR3 residues: CASSLRTGNTDTQYF. CDR3 nucleotides: TGTGCCAGCAGCCTACGGACAGGCAACACAGATACGCAGTATTTT.

The rearrangement joins TRBV30 to TRBJ2-7; the D gene is possibly TRBD1 (6 bases). The CDR3 runs to 12 residues. Germline CDR1 is GTSNPN and CDR2 is SVGIG (reference sequence). The ends were cut back, 2 bases at V and 2 bases at J, with 7 bases in the middle. In DNA form, the CDR3 reads TGTGCCTGGAGTAGGGGGACCTACGAGCAGTACTTC. It encodes CAWSRGTYEQYF.

The sample holds a few counts of this clonotype. The genes are TRBV7-2 and TRBJ2-5; D uncertain. Germline CDR1 SGHTA, CDR2 FQGNSA. The ends were cut back, 6 bases at V and 2 bases at J, with 13 bases in the middle. The CDR3 spans 14 residues. CDR3: CASRANSGQETQYF. The CDR3 DNA reads TGTGCCAGCAGAGCGAATAGTGGGCAAGAGACCCAGTACTTC.

This clonotype has just a few counts. The chain joins TRBV20-1 to TRBJ2-1; no clear D gene. The germline V gene has CDR1 DFQATT and CDR2 SNEGSKA (reference sequence). This CDR3 has 12 amino acids. V lost 5 bases, J lost 8 bases, and 13 bases lay in between. CDR3 nucleotide sequence: TGCAGTGCTGGACGGACCGTACATGAGCAGTTCTTC. It specifies CSAGRTVHEQFF.

The V call is TRBV9, the J call TRBJ1-5; no clear D gene. Germline V gene lookup returns CDR1 SGDLS and CDR2 YYNGEE. This CDR3 comprises 14 residues. V lost 5 bases and J lost 1, with 10 bases in between. The CDR3 loop is CASSSPGSNQPQHF. In DNA, the CDR3 is TGTGCCAGCAGTTCACCGGGGAGCAATCAGCCCCAGCATTTT.

The table lists this clonotype with a few counts. J is TRBJ2-1 and V is TRBV6-2 or TRBV6-3; a weak D match, TRBD2 (6 bases). Trimming removed 8 bases from V and 12 bases from J, with 11 bases in between. The CDR3 runs 10 residues. Per the germline V gene, CDR1 is MNHEY and CDR2 is SVGEGT. The DNA for the CDR3 is TGTGCCAGCCGGGGGATTGTGCAGTTCTTC. Its translation is CASRGIVQFF.

The CDR3 is CSATPPSGDYNEQFF. DNA of the CDR3: TGCAGTGCTACCCCACCAAGCGGTGACTACAATGAGCAGTTCTTC. The genes are TRBV20-1 and TRBJ2-1, with D tentatively TRBD2 (5 bases). The V gene lost 4 bases and the J gene lost 3 bases, with 16 bases spanning the gap. CDR3 size: 15 residues. Germline V gene data show CDR1 as DFQATT and CDR2 as SNEGSKA (reference sequence).

Comment on this clonotype: A read error may produce the germline difference seen at one junction end. CDR3: CSARSGKSSYNEQFF. CDR3 in DNA: TGCAGTGCTAGGAGCGGGAAGAGCTCCTACAATGAGCAGTTCTTC. This chain uses TRBV24-1 with TRBJ2-1, with 7 bases matching TRBD2. Germline V lookup: CDR1 KGHDR, CDR2 SFDVKD. The CDR3 sequence is 15 residues long.